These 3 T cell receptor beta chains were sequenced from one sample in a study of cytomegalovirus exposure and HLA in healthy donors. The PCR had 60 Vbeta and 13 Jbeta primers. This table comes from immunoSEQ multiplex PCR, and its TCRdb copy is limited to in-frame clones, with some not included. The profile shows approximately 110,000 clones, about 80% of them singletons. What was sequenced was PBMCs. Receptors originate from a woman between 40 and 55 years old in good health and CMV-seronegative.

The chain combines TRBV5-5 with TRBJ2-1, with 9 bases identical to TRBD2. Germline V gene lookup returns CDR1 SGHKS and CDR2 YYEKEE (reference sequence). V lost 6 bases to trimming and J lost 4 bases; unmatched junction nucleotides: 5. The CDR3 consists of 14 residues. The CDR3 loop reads CASTQTSGYNEQFF. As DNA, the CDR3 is TGTGCCAGCACCCAGACTAGCGGATACAATGAGCAGTTCTTC.

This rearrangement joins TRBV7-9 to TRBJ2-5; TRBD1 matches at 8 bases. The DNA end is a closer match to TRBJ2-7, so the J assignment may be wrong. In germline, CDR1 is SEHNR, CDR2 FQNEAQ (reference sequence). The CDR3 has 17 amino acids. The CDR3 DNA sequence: TGTGCCAGCAGCTTAACGCGGGACAGGTTACACTCCTACGAGCAGTACTTC. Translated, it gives CASSLTRDRLHSYEQYF.

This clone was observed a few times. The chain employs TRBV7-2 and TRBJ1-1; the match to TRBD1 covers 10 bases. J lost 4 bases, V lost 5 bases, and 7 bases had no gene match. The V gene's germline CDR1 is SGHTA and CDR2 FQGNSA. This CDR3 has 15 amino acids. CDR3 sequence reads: CASSLKGQGSTEAFF. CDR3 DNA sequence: TGTGCCAGCAGCCTTAAGGGACAGGGGAGCACTGAAGCTTTCTTT.